Listed below are T cell receptor beta chains from one sample, sequenced in a study of response to subunit inactivated influenza vaccine. TCRdb redid the calling of the RT-PCR reads with MiXCR, one entry per CDR3 protein. The table has 400,000 to 650,000 distinct CDR3 sequences, roughly 7.6% seen once. Material: PBMCs from blood, obtained less than 30 months after vaccination. The origin of the receptors is a man aged 50 to 69 who received an inactivated influenza vaccine. CDR3s include the opening cysteine and the closing phenylalanine or tryptophan. The order of the fields is D gene, J gene, clone size, V gene, CDR3 DNA, CDR3 protein. D genes are given only for firm matches. The size field is filled for only some rows; it gives once, few, many or a size class.

>TRBD2|TRBJ2-1|many|TRBV4-3
TGCGCCAGCAGCAGAACCGGGACTAGCGGGAGGGGAGGCAATGAGCAGTTCTTC
CASSRTGTSGRGGNEQFF
>TRBD2|TRBJ2-2|.|TRBV9
TGTGCCAGCAGCGTAGCTAGCGGGGCCCGGAACACCGGGGAGCTGTTTTTT
CASSVASGARNTGELFF
>TRBD2|TRBJ2-7|few|TRBV5-1
TGCGCCAGCAGCCCAAAGACTAGCGGGACCACCTACGAGCAGTACTTC
CASSPKTSGTTYEQYF
>TRBD1|TRBJ2-5|.|TRBV2
TGTGCCAGCAGAGTAGGGGGCGCGGGCCAAGAGACCCAGTACTTC
CASRVGGAGQETQYF
>.|TRBJ2-3|many|TRBV20-1
TGCAGTGCTGATATTAGGGGCTCGGGCACAGATACGCAGTATTTT
CSADIRGSGTDTQYF
>TRBD1|TRBJ2-5|few|TRBV7-8
TGTGCCAGCAGCTCAAGGGACAGGGCAGTATCTTCGGAGACCCAGTACTTC
CASSSRDRAVSSETQYF
>TRBD2|TRBJ2-2|many|TRBV11-2
TGTGCCAGCAGCCAAATCGCAGCGGGAGGGCCCTACGGGGAGCTGTTTTTT
CASSQIAAGGPYGELFF
>.|TRBJ1-5|.|TRBV7-9
TGTGCCAGCAGCTTAGGTGGGGGGAGTCAGCCCCAGCATTTT
CASSLGGGSQPQHF
>TRBD2|TRBJ2-3|few|TRBV6-1
TGTGCCAGCAAACCGGGACTAGCGACAGATACGCAGTATTTT
CASKPGLATDTQYF
>.|TRBJ2-3|.|TRBV7-2
TGTGCCAGCAGCCCAGGTTGGACTCCCACAGATACGCAGTATTTT
CASSPGWTPTDTQYF
>.|TRBJ1-2|few|TRBV4-3
TGCGCCAGCAGCTACCAAACCGGATCATCTTATGGCTACACCTTC
CASSYQTGSSYGYTF
>.|TRBJ1-6|.|TRBV5-1
TGCGCCAGCAGCTTAACCGAGGGGACCAATTCACCCCTCCACTTT
CASSLTEGTNSPLHF
>.|TRBJ2-7|.|TRBV6-1
TGTGCCAGCAGTCGACTGGTAGGAGAATACGAGCAGTACTTC
CASSRLVGEYEQYF
>.|TRBJ1-6|many|TRBV4-3
TGCGCCAGCAGCCAAGATCGCAGGGGTTCCTATAATTCACCCCTCCACTTT
CASSQDRRGSYNSPLHF
>.|TRBJ2-7|.|TRBV6-6
TGTGCCAGCAATACAGGGAGATACGAGCAGTACTTC
CASNTGRYEQYF
>.|TRBJ2-2|few|TRBV5-1
TGCGCCAGCAGCCTTATCGGGGCCGGGGAGCTGTTTTTT
CASSLIGAGELFF
>.|TRBJ2-5|.|TRBV20-1
TGCAGTGCTAGAAAGGGGGGACAAGAGACCCAGTACTTC
CSARKGGQETQYF
>TRBD1|TRBJ2-3|many|TRBV6-1
TGTGCCAGCAGTAAGTCCGGGACAGGGCTAACAGATACGCAGTATTTT
CASSKSGTGLTDTQYF
>.|TRBJ1-2|.|TRBV18
TGTGCCAGCTCACCACGTCCCGGGGTGATTAACTATGGCTACACCTTC
CASSPRPGVINYGYTF
>TRBD2|TRBJ2-1|many|TRBV9
TGTGCCAGCAGCGCGACCGGGACTAGCCCAACGGAGCAGTTCTTC
CASSATGTSPTEQFF
>.|TRBJ2-3|few|TRBV7-3
TGTGCCAGCAGCCTGTCCCTGAAAGATACGCAGTATTTT
CASSLSLKDTQYF
>.|TRBJ1-1|.|TRBV19
TGTGCCAGTAGCTTATACCTCGCCAATGAAGCTTTCTTT
CASSLYLANEAFF
>TRBD2|TRBJ2-1|few|TRBV7-8
TGTGCCAGCAGCTTAGCGGCAGCTAGCGGGGCAAATTACAATGAGCAGTTCTTC
CASSLAAASGANYNEQFF
>TRBD1|TRBJ2-7|few|TRBV29-1
TGCAGCGCCCGGGACAGGGGATCTAACGAGCAGTACTTC
CSARDRGSNEQYF
>TRBD1|TRBJ1-1|.|TRBV29-1
TGCAGCGCCTACAGGGGTCGCGGCACTGAAGCTTTCTTT
CSAYRGRGTEAFF
>TRBD2|TRBJ2-7|few|TRBV20-1
TGCAGTGCTAGTCGCGGGGGGTACTACGAGCAGTACTTC
CSASRGGYYEQYF
>TRBD2|TRBJ2-3|few|TRBV6-1
TGTGCCAGCAGGGGTAGCGGGGTCTTCACAGATACGCAGTATTTT
CASRGSGVFTDTQYF
>.|TRBJ1-1|.|TRBV20-1
TGCAGTGCTAGCGGTTCCACCTCTTTGGGCGGGTTCAGGAACACTGAAGCTTTCTTT
CSASGSTSLGGFRNTEAFF
>.|TRBJ2-7|few|TRBV6-1
TGTGCCAGCAACCACAGGGTGGAGGAGCAGTACTTC
CASNHRVEEQYF
>TRBD1|TRBJ1-5|many|TRBV7-2
TGTGCCAGCAGCTTAGCAACAGGGGGTCAGCCCCAGCATTTT
CASSLATGGQPQHF
>.|TRBJ2-7|.|TRBV6-2/TRBV6-3
TGTGCCAGCAGTTACGGGGAGACGGCTGATTCCTACGAGCAGTACTTC
CASSYGETADSYEQYF
>TRBD2|TRBJ2-7|.|TRBV12-3/TRBV12-4
TGTGCCAGCAGCTCTAGCGGGAGGTCCGACGAGCAGTACTTC
CASSSSGRSDEQYF
>.|TRBJ2-7|few|TRBV7-9
TGTGCCAGCAGAAATACCGGGACCTCCTACGAGCAGTACTTC
CASRNTGTSYEQYF
>.|TRBJ2-7|.|TRBV7-3
TGTGCCAGCAGCTTAAATCCAAGTTCCTACGAGCAGTACTTC
CASSLNPSSYEQYF
>.|TRBJ2-5|few|TRBV24-1
TGTGCCACCAGTGATTCGGATAGACGCCTCCAAGAGACCCAGTACTTC
CATSDSDRRLQETQYF
>.|TRBJ1-3|many|TRBV15
TGTGCCACCAGCAGAACATTTATAGGAAACACCATATATTTT
CATSRTFIGNTIYF
>TRBD1|TRBJ1-5|.|TRBV20-1
TGCAGTGCAAAACAGACAGGGGCGAGAGGCAATCAGCCCCAGCATTTT
CSAKQTGARGNQPQHF
>TRBD1|TRBJ1-6|.|TRBV6-1
TGTGCCAGCAGCGAGGGACAGGCGAGCTCCTATAATTCACCCCTCCACTTT
CASSEGQASSYNSPLHF
>.|TRBJ2-7|few|TRBV20-1
TGCAGTGCTAGAGATCGTGGGGAGGGGGGATACGAGCAGTACTTC
CSARDRGEGGYEQYF
>.|TRBJ1-1|many|TRBV5-6
TGTGCCAGCAGCCTGTTCGGAATGAACACTGAAGCTTTCTTT
CASSLFGMNTEAFF
>.|TRBJ2-3|few|TRBV12-3/TRBV12-4
TGTGCCAGCACTCTCCTCCGGGGGTCAGATACGCAGTATTTT
CASTLLRGSDTQYF
>.|TRBJ1-1|.|TRBV7-9
TGTGCCAGCAGCTTGCGCCGAGAAGCTTTCTTT
CASSLRREAFF
>.|TRBJ1-1|.|TRBV29-1
TGCAGCGTAGACACAAACCAAAACACTGAAGCTTTCTTT
CSVDTNQNTEAFF
>.|TRBJ1-5|.|TRBV5-1
TGCGCCAGCCGTAAGGCAGGGCCCAATCAGCCCCAGCATTTT
CASRKAGPNQPQHF
>TRBD1|TRBJ1-6|many|TRBV6-1
TGTGCCACTAACGGACAGGGATTTAATTCACCCCTCCACTTT
CATNGQGFNSPLHF
>.|TRBJ2-3|many|TRBV29-1
TGCAGCGTTGTGGTCCGCTGGACAGATACGCAGTATTTT
CSVVVRWTDTQYF
>TRBD1|TRBJ2-2|few|TRBV5-8
TGTGCCAGCAGCCGAGGACAGGGGGCGAGGACCGGGGAGCTGTTTTTT
CASSRGQGARTGELFF
>.|TRBJ1-5|.|TRBV20-1
TGCAGTGCTAGAACGGGGGGACGAGGCAGAGCCAATCAGCCCCAGCATTTT
CSARTGGRGRANQPQHF
>.|TRBJ2-5|.|TRBV20-1
TGCAGTGCTCGCCACCCGACTGAGACCCAGTACTTC
CSARHPTETQYF
>.|TRBJ2-3|.|TRBV3-1
TGTGCCAGCAGCCAAGGTCGCGGAGATACGCAGTATTTT
CASSQGRGDTQYF
>.|TRBJ1-6|.|TRBV20-1
TGCAGTGCTAGAGTGGGAGTCGATAATTCACCCCTCCACTTT
CSARVGVDNSPLHF
>.|TRBJ2-7|.|TRBV6-1
TGTGCCAGCAGTCGACTAGAATCCTACGAGCAGTACTTC
CASSRLESYEQYF
>.|TRBJ1-1|.|TRBV20-1
TGCAGTGCTAGACGGGGATTTGCCACTGAAGCTTTCTTT
CSARRGFATEAFF
>.|TRBJ1-3|few|TRBV12-3/TRBV12-4
TGTGCCAGCACCCGCCGGCCCTCTGGAAACACCATATATTTT
CASTRRPSGNTIYF
>TRBD1|TRBJ1-1|many|TRBV4-1
TGCGCCAGCAGCCAGGGACAGGGGTACACTGAAGCTTTCTTT
CASSQGQGYTEAFF
>.|TRBJ2-2|many|TRBV11-2
TGTGCCAGCAGCTCGCAGGGGGGCGGGGAGCTGTTTTTT
CASSSQGGGELFF
>.|TRBJ2-1|.|TRBV29-1
TGCAGCGTTGAAACTGGGGACGGTAGCTCCTACAATGAGCAGTTCTTC
CSVETGDGSSYNEQFF
>TRBD2|TRBJ2-1|few|TRBV20-1
TGCAGTGCTAGAAAAGGGACTAGCGGTTACAATGAGCAGTTCTTC
CSARKGTSGYNEQFF
>TRBD1|TRBJ2-2|many|TRBV6-1
TGTGCCAGCAGACTTCAGGGGGCCCGGGAGCTGTTTTTT
CASRLQGARELFF